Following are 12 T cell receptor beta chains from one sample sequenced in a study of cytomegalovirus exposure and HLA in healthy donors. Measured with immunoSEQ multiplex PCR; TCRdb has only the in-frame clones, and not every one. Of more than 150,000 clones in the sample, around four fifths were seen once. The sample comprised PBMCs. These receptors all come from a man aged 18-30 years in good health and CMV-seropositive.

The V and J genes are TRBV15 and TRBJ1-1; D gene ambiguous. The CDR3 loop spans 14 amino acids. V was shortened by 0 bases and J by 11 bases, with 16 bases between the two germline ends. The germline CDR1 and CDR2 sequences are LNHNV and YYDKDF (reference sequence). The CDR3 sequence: CATSRDLESGEAFF. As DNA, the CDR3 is TGTGCCACCAGCAGAGATCTTGAGAGTGGAGAGGCTTTCTTT.

CDR3 bases: TGTGCCAGCAGCGTATACTCTAGCTCTGGCGGGGAGCTGTTTTTT. This gives the protein CASSVYSSSGGELFF. V gene TRBV9 combines with J gene TRBJ2-2, with D possibly matching TRBD2 (5 bases). Germline V CDR1 and CDR2: SGDLS, YYNGEE. Trimming removed 1 base from V and 7 bases from J, with 14 bases in between. This CDR3 is 15 amino acids long.

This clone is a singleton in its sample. CDR3 bases: TGTGCCAGCAGACCAGGCTATGGGGGCTCGACAGTCTCGAATGAAAAACTGTTTTTT. This encodes CASRPGYGGSTVSNEKLFF. The chain is built from TRBV27 and TRBJ1-4, with a possible D match to TRBD1 (6 bases). Germline CDR1 and CDR2: MNHEY and SMNVEV (reference sequence). This CDR3 region has 19 residues. Between the trimmed V and J ends, which lost 6 bases and 5 bases, there was a span of 28 bases.

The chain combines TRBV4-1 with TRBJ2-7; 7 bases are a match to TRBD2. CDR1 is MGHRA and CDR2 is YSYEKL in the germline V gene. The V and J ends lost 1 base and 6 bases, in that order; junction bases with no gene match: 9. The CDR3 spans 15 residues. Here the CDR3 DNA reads TGCGCCAGCAGCCAAGGGGGGAGGGTAGTAGGCGAGCAGTACTTC. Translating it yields CASSQGGRVVGEQYF.

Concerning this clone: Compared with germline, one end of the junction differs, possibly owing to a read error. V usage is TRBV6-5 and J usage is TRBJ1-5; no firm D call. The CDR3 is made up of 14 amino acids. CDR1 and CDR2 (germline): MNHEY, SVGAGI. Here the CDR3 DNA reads TGTGCCAGCAGTGACTCCGCCGCGAGTCAGCCCCAGCATTTT. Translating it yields CASSDSAASQPQHF.

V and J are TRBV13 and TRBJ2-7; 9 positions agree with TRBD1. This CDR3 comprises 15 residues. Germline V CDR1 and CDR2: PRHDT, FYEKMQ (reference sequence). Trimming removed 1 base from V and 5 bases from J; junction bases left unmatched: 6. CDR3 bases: TGTGCCAGCAGCTTAGCTAGGACAGGGGTCCACGAGCAGTACTTC. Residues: CASSLARTGVHEQYF.

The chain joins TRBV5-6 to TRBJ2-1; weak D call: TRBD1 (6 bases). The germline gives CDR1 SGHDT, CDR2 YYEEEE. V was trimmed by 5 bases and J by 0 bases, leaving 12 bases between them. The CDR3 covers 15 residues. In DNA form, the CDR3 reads TGTGCCAGCAGAGGACAGTTCAGCTCCTACAATGAGCAGTTCTTC. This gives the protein CASRGQFSSYNEQFF.

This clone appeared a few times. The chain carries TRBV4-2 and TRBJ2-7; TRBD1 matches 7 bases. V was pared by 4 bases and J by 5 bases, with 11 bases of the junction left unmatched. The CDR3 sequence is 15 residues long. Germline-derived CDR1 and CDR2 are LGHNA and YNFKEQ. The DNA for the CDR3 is TGTGCCAGCAGCCCCCTTAGAGGGGGCGGCCACGAGCAGTACTTC. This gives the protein CASSPLRGGGHEQYF.

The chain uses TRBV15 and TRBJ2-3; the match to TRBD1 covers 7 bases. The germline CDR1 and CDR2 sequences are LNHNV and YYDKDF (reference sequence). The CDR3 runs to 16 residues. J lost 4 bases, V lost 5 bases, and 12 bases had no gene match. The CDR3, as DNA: TGTGCCACCAGCCCCCGACAGGGTGGGTCGGCAGATACGCAGTATTTT. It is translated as CATSPRQGGSADTQYF.

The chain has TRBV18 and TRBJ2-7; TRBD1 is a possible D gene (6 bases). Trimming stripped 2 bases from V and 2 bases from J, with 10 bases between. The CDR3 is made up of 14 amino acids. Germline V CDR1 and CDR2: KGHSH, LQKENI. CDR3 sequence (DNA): TGTGCCAGCTCACCAGAGACAGGACCCTACGAGCAGTACTTC. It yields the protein CASSPETGPYEQYF.

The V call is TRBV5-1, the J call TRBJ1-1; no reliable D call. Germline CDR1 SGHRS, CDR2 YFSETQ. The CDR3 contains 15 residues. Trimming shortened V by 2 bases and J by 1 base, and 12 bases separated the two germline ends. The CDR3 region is CASSFELIGNTEAFF. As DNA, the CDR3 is TGCGCCAGCAGCTTTGAGCTAATTGGGAACACTGAAGCTTTCTTT.

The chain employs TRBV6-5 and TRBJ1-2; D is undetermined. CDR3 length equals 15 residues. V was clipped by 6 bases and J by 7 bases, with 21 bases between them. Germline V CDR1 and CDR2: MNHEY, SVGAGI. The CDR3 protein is CASRLGLNSGSGYTF. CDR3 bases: TGTGCCAGCAGACTAGGACTCAATTCGGGGAGTGGCTACACCTTC.